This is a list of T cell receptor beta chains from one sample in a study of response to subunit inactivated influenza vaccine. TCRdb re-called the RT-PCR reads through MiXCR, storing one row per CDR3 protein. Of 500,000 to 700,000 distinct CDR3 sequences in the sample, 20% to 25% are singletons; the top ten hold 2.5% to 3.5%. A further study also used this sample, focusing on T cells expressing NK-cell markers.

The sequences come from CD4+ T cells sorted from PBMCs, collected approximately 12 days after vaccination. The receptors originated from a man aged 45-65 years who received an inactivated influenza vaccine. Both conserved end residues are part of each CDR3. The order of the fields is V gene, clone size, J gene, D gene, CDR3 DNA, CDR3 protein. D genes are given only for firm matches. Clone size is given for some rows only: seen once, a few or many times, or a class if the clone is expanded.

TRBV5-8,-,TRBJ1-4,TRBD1,TGTGCCAGCAGCGGACACCGGGACAGAAATGAAAAACTGTTTTTT,CASSGHRDRNEKLFF
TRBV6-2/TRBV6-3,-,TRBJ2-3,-,TGTGCCAGTAGAACGAATGCAGATACGCAGTATTTT,CASRTNADTQYF
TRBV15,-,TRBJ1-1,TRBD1,TGTGCCACCAGCAGAGATCTGGACAGGAGGGTTTCTGAAGCTTTCTTT,CATSRDLDRRVSEAFF
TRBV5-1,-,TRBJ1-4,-,TGCGCCAGCAGCCCGGAACAAATGACTAATGAAAAACTGTTTTTT,CASSPEQMTNEKLFF
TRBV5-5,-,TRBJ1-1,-,TGTGCCAGCAGCAGCTCGACAGGCCTGAACACTGAAGCTTTCTTT,CASSSSTGLNTEAFF
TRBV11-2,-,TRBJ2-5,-,TGTGCCAGCAGCTTAGCGCCAGCTTCGTACCAAGAGACCCAGTACTTC,CASSLAPASYQETQYF
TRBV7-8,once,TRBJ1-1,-,TGTGCCAGCAGCCCCCCCTGGACAGAGAACACTGAAGCTTTCTTT,CASSPPWTENTEAFF
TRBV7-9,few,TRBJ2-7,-,TGTGCCAGCAGCTTAGGTGGGGTTGGCGAGCAGTACTTC,CASSLGGVGEQYF
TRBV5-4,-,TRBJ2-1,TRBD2,TGTGCCAGCAGCGGCGGGACTAGCGGGGGGTTCGGCTACAATGAGCAGTTCTTC,CASSGGTSGGFGYNEQFF
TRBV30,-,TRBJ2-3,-,TGTGCCTGGAGTAGGTCGGCCGGGAATACGCAGTATTTT,CAWSRSAGNTQYF
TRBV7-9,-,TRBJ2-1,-,TGTGCCAGCAGCTTAGACTCTCTCACCTACAATGAGCAGTTCTTC,CASSLDSLTYNEQFF
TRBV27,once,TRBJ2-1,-,TGTGCCAGCAGTTTATCGTTGTGCAATGAGCAGTTCTTC,CASSLSLCNEQFF
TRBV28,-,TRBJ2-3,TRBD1,TGTGCCAGCAGTACCTCGCGACAGGGCTATACGCAGTATTTT,CASSTSRQGYTQYF
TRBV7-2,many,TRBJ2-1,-,TGTGCCAGCAGCTCCGGACTGGCCTTCACAATGAGGCAGTTCTTC,CASSSGLAFTMRQFF
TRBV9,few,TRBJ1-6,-,TGTGCCAGCAGAGACAAGGAACGTTCACCCCTCCACTTT,CASRDKERSPLHF
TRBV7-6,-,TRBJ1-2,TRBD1,TGTGCCAGCAGCTTAGAGACAGGGGGCGGAGGCTACACCTTC,CASSLETGGGGYTF
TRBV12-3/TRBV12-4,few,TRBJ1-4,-,TGTGCCAGCAGGTTCGCCGGGACGTCTAATGAAAAACTGTTTTTT,CASRFAGTSNEKLFF
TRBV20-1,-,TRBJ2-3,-,TGCAGTGCTTCTAACCCGACAGGCGGCCCAGCAGATACGCAGTATTTT,CSASNPTGGPADTQYF
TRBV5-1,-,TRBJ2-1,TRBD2,TGCGCCAGCAGCCCAACTAGCGGAGGAATCAGAGAGCAGTTCTTC,CASSPTSGGIREQFF
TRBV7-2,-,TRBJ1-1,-,TGTGCCAGCAGCTCGCAGACAGCTAACACTGAAGCTTTCTTT,CASSSQTANTEAFF